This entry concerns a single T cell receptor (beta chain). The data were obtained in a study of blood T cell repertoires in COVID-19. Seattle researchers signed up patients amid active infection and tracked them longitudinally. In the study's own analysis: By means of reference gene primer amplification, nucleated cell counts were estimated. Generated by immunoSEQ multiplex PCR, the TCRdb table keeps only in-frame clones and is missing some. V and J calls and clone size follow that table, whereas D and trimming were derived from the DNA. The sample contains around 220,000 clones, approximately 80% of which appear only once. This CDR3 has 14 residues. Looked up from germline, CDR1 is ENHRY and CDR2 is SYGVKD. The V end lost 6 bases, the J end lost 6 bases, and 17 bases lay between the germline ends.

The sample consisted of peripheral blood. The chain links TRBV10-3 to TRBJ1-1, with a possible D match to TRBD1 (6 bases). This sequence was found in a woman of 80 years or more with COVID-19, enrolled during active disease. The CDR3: CAIRGVAGESEAFF. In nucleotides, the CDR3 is TGTGCCATCAGGGGTGTGGCAGGGGAATCTGAAGCTTTCTTT.